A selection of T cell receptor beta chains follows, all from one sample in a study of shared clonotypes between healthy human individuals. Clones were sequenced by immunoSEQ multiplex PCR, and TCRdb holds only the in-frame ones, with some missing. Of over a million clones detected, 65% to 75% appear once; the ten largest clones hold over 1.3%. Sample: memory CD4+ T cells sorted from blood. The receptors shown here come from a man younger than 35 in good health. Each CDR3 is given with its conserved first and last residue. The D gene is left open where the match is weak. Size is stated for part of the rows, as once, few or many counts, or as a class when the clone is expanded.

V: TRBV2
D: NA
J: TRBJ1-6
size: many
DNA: TGTGCCAGCAGTCGCGAGAGCTCCTATAATTCACCCCTCCACTTT
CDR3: CASSRESSYNSPLHF

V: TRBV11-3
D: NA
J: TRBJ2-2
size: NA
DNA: TGTGCCAGCAGCCCTCAGGGGGGTAACACCGGGGAGCTGTTTTTT
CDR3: CASSPQGGNTGELFF

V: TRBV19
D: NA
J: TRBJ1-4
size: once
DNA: TGTGCCAGTAGTTTGGCAGGGAAGGAAAAACTGTTTTTT
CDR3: CASSLAGKEKLFF

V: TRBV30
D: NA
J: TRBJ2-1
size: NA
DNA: TGTGCCTGGAGTCGTAGCTCCTACAATGAGCAGTTCTTC
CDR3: CAWSRSSYNEQFF

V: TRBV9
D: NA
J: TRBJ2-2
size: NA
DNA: TGTGCCAGCAGCGTAGTTACGACTAACACCGGGGAGCTGTTTTTT
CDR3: CASSVVTTNTGELFF

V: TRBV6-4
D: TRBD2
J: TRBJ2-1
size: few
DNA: TGTGCCAGCAGTGATAAGGGCGGGAGCAATGAGCAGTTCTTC
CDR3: CASSDKGGSNEQFF

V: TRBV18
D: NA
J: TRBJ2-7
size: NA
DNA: TGTGCCAGCTCATTCTCCTGGATGGCTGACGAGCAGTACTTC
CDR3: CASSFSWMADEQYF

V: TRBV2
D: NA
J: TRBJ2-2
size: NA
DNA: TGTGCCAGCAGCCTAGGAATGAGGGAGCTGTTTTTT
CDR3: CASSLGMRELFF

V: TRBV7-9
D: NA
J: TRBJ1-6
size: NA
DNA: TGTGCCAGCAGCACGAGCGGCCCAACACGGGATTCACCCCTCCACTTT
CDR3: CASSTSGPTRDSPLHF

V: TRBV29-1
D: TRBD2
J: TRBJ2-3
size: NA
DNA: TGCAGCGTTCCTGGACTAGCGGGAGCCTCCGATACGCAGTATTTT
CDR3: CSVPGLAGASDTQYF

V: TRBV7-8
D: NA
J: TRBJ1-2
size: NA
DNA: TGTGCCAGCAGCCCCCCTGGGGGGTATGGCTACACCTTC
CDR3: CASSPPGGYGYTF

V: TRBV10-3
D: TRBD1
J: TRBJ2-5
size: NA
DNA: TGTGCCACTTCCGTGGGACAGGGACAAGAGACCCAGTACTTC
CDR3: CATSVGQGQETQYF

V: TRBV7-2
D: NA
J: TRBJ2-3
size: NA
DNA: TGTGCCAGCAGCTTAGCGGGAGTGTCAGATACGCAGTATTTT
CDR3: CASSLAGVSDTQYF

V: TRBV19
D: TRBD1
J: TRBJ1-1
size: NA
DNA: TGTGCCAGTAGTAAACGGACAGGGCAGCACACTGAAGCTTTCTTT
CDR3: CASSKRTGQHTEAFF

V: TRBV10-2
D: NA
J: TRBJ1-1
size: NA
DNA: TGCGCCAGCAGTGAGGAGATTCAGCTGAACACTGAAGCTTTCTTT
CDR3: CASSEEIQLNTEAFF

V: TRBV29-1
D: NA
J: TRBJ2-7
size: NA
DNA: TGCAGCGTTGGGGGAGTCGAGCAGTACTTC
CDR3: CSVGGVEQYF

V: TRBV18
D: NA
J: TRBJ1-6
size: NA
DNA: TGTGCCAGCTCACCACAACAAGCCGATGCTGCCGTCCCCCTCCACTTT
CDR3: CASSPQQADAAVPLHF

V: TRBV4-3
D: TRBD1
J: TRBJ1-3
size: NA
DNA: TGCGCCAGCAGCCAAGACGTGGGGACAGGGGGCCCACACTCTGGAAACACCATATATTTT
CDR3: CASSQDVGTGGPHSGNTIYF

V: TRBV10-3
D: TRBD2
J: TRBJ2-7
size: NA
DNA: TGTGCCATCAGTGAAACTAGCGGGACCTACGAGCAGTACTTC
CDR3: CAISETSGTYEQYF

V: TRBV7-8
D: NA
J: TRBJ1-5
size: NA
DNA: TGTGCCAGCAGCTTAGATCTCAATCAGCCCCAGCATTTT
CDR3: CASSLDLNQPQHF

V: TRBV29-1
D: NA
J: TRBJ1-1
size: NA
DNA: TGCAGCGTTGCCCTGGGGGGTGAGGGGGCTGAAGCTTTCTTT
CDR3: CSVALGGEGAEAFF

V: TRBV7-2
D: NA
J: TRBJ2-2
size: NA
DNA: TGTGCCAGCAGCTTAGCGAGCGGACTCTCCTGGACCGGGGAGCTGTTTTTT
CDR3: CASSLASGLSWTGELFF

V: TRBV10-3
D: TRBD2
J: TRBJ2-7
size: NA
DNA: TGTGCCATCAGTGAGTCGGTAGCGGGAGGGTCCTACGAGCAGTACTTC
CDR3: CAISESVAGGSYEQYF

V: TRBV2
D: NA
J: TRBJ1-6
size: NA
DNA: TGTGCCAGCAGTGTAGCCCACGGACAGCCTAATTCACCCCTCCACTTT
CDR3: CASSVAHGQPNSPLHF

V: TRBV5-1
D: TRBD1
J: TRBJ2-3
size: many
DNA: TGCGCCAGCAGCCTCCGGGACAGGGACCCAGATACGCAGTATTTT
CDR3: CASSLRDRDPDTQYF

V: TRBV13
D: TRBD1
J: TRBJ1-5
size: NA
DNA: TGTGCCAGCAGCTTAGGAGGACAGGGGAACAATCAGCCCCAGCATTTT
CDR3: CASSLGGQGNNQPQHF

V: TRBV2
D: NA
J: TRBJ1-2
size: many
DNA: TGTGCCAGCAGAGGGGGAGAGTCATCCTGGGCAGGCTTGGACTACACCTTC
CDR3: CASRGGESSWAGLDYTF

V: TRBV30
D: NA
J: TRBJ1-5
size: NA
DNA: TGTGCCTGGAGTGTACTCGGCCAGCCCCAGCATTTT
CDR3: CAWSVLGQPQHF

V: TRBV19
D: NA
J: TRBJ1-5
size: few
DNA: TGTGCCAGACACAGGGATCAGCCCCAGCATTTT
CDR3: CARHRDQPQHF

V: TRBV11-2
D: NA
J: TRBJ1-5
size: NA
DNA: TGTGCCAGCAGCCCCCCGGGAGACGCTCAGCCCCAGCATTTT
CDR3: CASSPPGDAQPQHF

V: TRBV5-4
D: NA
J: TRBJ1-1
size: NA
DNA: TGTGCCAGCAGCGGGTTTAAGGAAGTTTTCTTT
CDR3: CASSGFKEVFF

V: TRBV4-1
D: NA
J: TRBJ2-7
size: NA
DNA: TGCGCCAGCAGCCAAGTGAGCTCCTACGAGCAGTACTTC
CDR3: CASSQVSSYEQYF

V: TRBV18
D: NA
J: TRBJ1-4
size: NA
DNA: TGTGCCAGCTCACCTTCGAATGAAAAACTGTTTTTT
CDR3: CASSPSNEKLFF

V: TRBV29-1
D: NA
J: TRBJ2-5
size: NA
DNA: TGCAGCGTCATACCCAGGGAGACCCAGTACTTC
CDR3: CSVIPRETQYF

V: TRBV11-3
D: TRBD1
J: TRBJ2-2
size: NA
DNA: TGTGCCAGCAGCTTTGACAGGGGGGCCGGGGAGCTGTTTTTT
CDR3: CASSFDRGAGELFF

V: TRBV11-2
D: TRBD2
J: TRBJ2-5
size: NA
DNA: TGTGCCAGCAGCTTAGGACTAGCGGGGGGGTTGATTTACTTC
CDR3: CASSLGLAGGLIYF

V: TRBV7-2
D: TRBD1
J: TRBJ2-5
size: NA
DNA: TGTGCCAGCAGCCCCCGGACAGGGGGGGAGACCCAGTACTTC
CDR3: CASSPRTGGETQYF

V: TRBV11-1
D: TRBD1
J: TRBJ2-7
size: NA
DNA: TGTGCCAGCAGCTTAGGACAGGGCCCTTATTACGAGCAGTACTTC
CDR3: CASSLGQGPYYEQYF

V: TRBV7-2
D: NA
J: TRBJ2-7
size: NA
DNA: TGTGCCAGCAGCTTCACCCCCGGGAAGGGCTACGAGCAGTACTTC
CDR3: CASSFTPGKGYEQYF

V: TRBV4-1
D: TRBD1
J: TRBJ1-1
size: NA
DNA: TGCGCCAGCAGCCAAGCATTGACAGGGCCTTTGAGTGGAGAAGCTTTCTTT
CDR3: CASSQALTGPLSGEAFF

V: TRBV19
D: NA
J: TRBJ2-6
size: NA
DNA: TGTGCCAGTAACCGGGGAATCCTTAGCTCTGGGGCCAACGTCCTGACTTTC
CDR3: CASNRGILSSGANVLTF

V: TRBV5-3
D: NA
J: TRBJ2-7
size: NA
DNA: TGTGCCAGAAGCTTGACAGGTCCTTCCTACGAGCAGTACTTC
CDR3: CARSLTGPSYEQYF

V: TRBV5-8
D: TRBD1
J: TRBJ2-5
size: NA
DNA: TGTGCCAGCAGCTTGGCGAGACAGGGTTCCCAAGAGACCCAGTACTTC
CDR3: CASSLARQGSQETQYF

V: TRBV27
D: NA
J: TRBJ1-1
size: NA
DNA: TGTGCCAGCGCAGACGGAATGAACACTGAAGCTTTCTTT
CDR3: CASADGMNTEAFF

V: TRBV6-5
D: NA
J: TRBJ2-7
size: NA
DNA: TGTGCCAGCAGACGGGACGGAACCTCCTACGAGCAGTACTTC
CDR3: CASRRDGTSYEQYF

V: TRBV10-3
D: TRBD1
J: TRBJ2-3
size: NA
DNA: TGTGCCATCAGCGACCTTGACAGGGGAACAGATACGCAGTATTTT
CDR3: CAISDLDRGTDTQYF

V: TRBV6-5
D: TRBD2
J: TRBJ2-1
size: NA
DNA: TGTGCCAGCAGTTACTCAGAGCGGGAGTCCTCCAATGAGCAGTTCTTC
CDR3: CASSYSERESSNEQFF

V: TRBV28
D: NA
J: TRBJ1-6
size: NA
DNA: TGTGCCAGCAGACGGCCCGGGGGCTATAATTCACCCCTCCACTTT
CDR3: CASRRPGGYNSPLHF

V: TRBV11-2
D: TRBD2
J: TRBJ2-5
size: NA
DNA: TGTGCCAGCAGCCAGACTAGCGTGGAGACCCAGTACTTC
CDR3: CASSQTSVETQYF

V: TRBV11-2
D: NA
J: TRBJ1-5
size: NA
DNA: TGTGCCAGCAGCTTAGGGCGCGAGATGGACCCCCAGCATTTT
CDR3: CASSLGREMDPQHF

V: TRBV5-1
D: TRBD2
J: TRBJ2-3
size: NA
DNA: TGCGCCAGCAGCAGCGGGACTAGCGGGAGGGGTCTAGATACGCAGTATTTT
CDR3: CASSSGTSGRGLDTQYF

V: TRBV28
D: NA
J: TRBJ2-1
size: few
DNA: TGTGCCAGCAGTTTAGGCGGTCCGGCTATATACGAGCAGTTCTTC
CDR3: CASSLGGPAIYEQFF

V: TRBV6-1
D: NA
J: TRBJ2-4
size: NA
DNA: TGTGCCAGCAGTCCTATGACAAACGCCAAAAACATTCAGTACTTC
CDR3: CASSPMTNAKNIQYF

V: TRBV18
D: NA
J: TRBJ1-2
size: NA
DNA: TGTGCCAGCTCACCAACCCGGGGAAACTATGGCTACACCTTC
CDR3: CASSPTRGNYGYTF

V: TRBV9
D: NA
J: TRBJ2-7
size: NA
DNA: TGTGCCAGCAGCGTTGGGTTCCAAGGTTACGAGCAGTACTTC
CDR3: CASSVGFQGYEQYF

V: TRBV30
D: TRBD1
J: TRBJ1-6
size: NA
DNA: TGTGCCTGGAGCCCCGGGACAGGGGCGGGTTCACCCCTCCACTTT
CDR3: CAWSPGTGAGSPLHF

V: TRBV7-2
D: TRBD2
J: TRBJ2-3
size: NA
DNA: TGTGCCAGCAGCTTAGGGGGGACTACCACAGATACGCAGTATTTT
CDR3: CASSLGGTTTDTQYF

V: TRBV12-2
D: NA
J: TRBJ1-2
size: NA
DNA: TGTGCAAGTCGCTTAGAGGGGCCAGATGGCTACACCTTC
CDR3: CASRLEGPDGYTF

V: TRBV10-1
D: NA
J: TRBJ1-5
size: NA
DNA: TGCGCCAGCAGTGAGTCCTTGGGACAGCCCCAGCATTTT
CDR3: CASSESLGQPQHF